A single sample is the source of the 24 T cell receptor beta chains below, sequenced in a study of cytomegalovirus exposure and HLA in healthy donors. The PCR used 60 Vbeta and 13 Jbeta primers. Using immunoSEQ multiplex PCR, the repertoire was profiled, and TCRdb retains in-frame clones only, with some absent. The data hold some 110,000 clones, with more than 70% observed a single time. The sample consisted of PBMCs. The source of these receptors is a man under 40 in good health and CMV-seronegative.

This chain links TRBV4-3 with TRBJ2-1, with 12 positions matching TRBD2. Unmatched junction bases numbered 5, after V lost 0 bases and J lost 8 bases. The germline gives CDR1 LGHNA, CDR2 YSLEER. The CDR3 spans 16 residues. The CDR3 sequence is CASSQENRLAGDEQFF. CDR3 DNA: TGCGCCAGCAGCCAAGAAAACCGACTAGCGGGGGATGAGCAGTTCTTC.

CDR3 loop: CASSEFGLNEKLFF. The CDR3 DNA sequence: TGTGCCAGCAGTGAATTTGGGCTTAATGAAAAACTGTTTTTT. The V gene is TRBV2, the J gene TRBJ1-4; unclear D gene. The CDR3 is 14 amino acids. Trimming removed 2 bases at V and 4 bases at J, with 8 bases between. Germline V lookup: CDR1 SNHLY, CDR2 FYNNEI.

This clone was recorded a few times. The CDR3 loop is CATSSRGQGDVQQYF. CDR3 nucleotides: TGTGCCACCAGCTCCCGGGGACAGGGGGATGTCCAGCAGTACTTC. The rearrangement links TRBV15 to TRBJ2-7, with TRBD1 identical over 11 bases. V was pared by 5 bases and J by 8 bases, with 11 bases of the junction left unmatched. Germline CDR1 reads LNHNV; CDR2 reads YYDKDF (reference sequence). This CDR3 has 15 residues.

As DNA, the CDR3 is TGTGCCAGCAGCTTAATTCGTAATGAGGGCTACACCTTC. Translated, it gives CASSLIRNEGYTF. The chain links TRBV7-6 to TRBJ1-2; no clear D gene. Germline CDR1 reads SGHVS; CDR2 reads FNYEAQ. The CDR3 spans 13 residues. The ends were cut back, 2 bases at V and 8 bases at J, with 12 bases in the middle.

There are a few counts of this clone. The rearrangement joins TRBV6-1 to TRBJ2-1; 11 bases agree with TRBD2. The CDR3 spans 15 residues. V dropped 5 bases and J dropped 4; count of bases not matched to a gene: 4. The V gene's germline CDR1 is MNHNS and CDR2 SASEGT. Here the CDR3 DNA reads TGTGCCAGCAGTCCACTAGCGGGAGTATACAATGAGCAGTTCTTC. It encodes CASSPLAGVYNEQFF.

The chain has TRBV18 and TRBJ2-1, with 15 bases matching TRBD2. V was pared by 3 bases and J by 7 bases, with 1 base of the junction left unmatched. The V gene's germline CDR1 is KGHSH and CDR2 LQKENI. The CDR3 totals 15 residues. This CDR3 is CASSPGTSGRNEQFF. The DNA for the CDR3 is TGTGCCAGCTCACCGGGGACTAGCGGGAGGAATGAGCAGTTCTTC.

The chain recombines TRBV28 with TRBJ2-1; 7 bases line up with TRBD1. This CDR3 contains 13 residues. The germline CDR1 and CDR2 sequences are MDHEN and SYDVKM. The V and J ends lost 7 bases and 13 bases, in that order; junction bases with no gene match: 13. The DNA of the CDR3 is TGTGCCAGCACCCTTCTCGGACAGGCTCCACAGTTCTTC. Its translation: CASTLLGQAPQFF.

This clone has a handful of counts. The V and J genes are TRBV10-2 and TRBJ1-4; D gene unclear. V was cut by 3 bases and J by 7 bases, with 12 bases left in between. Germline CDR1 WSHSY, CDR2 SAAADI. CDR3 size: 14 residues. CDR3 in DNA: TGCGCCAGCAGTGATATTCAGGTAGTTGAAAAACTGTTTTTT. It translates to CASSDIQVVEKLFF.

This clone was found a few times. V gene TRBV6-5 combines with J gene TRBJ2-2; 7 bases are shared with TRBD2. Per the germline V gene, CDR1 is MNHEY and CDR2 is SVGAGI. The CDR3 consists of 15 residues. V was clipped by 0 bases and J by 7 bases; unmatched bases: 5. CDR3 DNA: TGTGCCAGCAGTTACTCGTCCCTAGCGGTCGGGGAGCTGTTTTTT. It specifies CASSYSSLAVGELFF.

In its sample, this clone was seen a few times. The chain combines TRBV6-1 with TRBJ1-2, with 9 positions matching TRBD1. CDR3 length: 14 amino acids. Germline V gene sequence: CDR1 MNHNS, CDR2 SASEGT. V shed 6 bases and J 4 bases; nucleotides not matched to a gene: 6. CDR3 amino acids: CASRGTGQSYGYTF. The CDR3 DNA reads TGTGCCAGCAGGGGGACAGGGCAGAGCTATGGCTACACCTTC.

V and J are TRBV28 and TRBJ1-1, with a weak D call TRBD1 (6 bases). Germline V gene data show CDR1 as MDHEN and CDR2 as SYDVKM. Deletions cut 2 bases from V and 4 bases from J, with 11 bases between. The CDR3 has 14 amino acids. The CDR3 DNA follows: TGTGCCAGCAGTTTACCAGGGGCCTTCACTGAAGCTTTCTTT. Translating it yields CASSLPGAFTEAFF.

This clone rates as medium-sized. J is TRBJ2-3 and V is TRBV5-1, with 12 nucleotides matching TRBD2. This CDR3 has 17 residues. Trimming cost V 0 bases and J 7 bases; bases outside gene matches: 9. The germline gives CDR1 SGHRS, CDR2 YFSETQ. The CDR3 DNA reads as TGCGCCAGCAGCTTGGTCCTAGCGGGAGGGCCCGGCAATACGCAGTATTTT. The encoded protein is CASSLVLAGGPGNTQYF.

V and J are TRBV6-6 and TRBJ2-5, with 11 bases that match TRBD1. The J call is doubtful: the DNA matches TRBJ2-7 better. Per germline, CDR1 MNHNY and CDR2 SVGAGI (reference sequence). The CDR3 has 16 amino acids. Here the CDR3 DNA reads TGTGCCAGCAGTACACTTACCGGGACAGGGGGCTACGAGCAGTACTTC. Translation gives CASSTLTGTGGYEQYF.

This clone was detected a few times. The rearrangement joins TRBV4-2 to TRBJ2-7; 7 bases are shared with TRBD2. CDR1 is LGHNA, CDR2 YNFKEQ, per germline. With V trimmed by 3 bases and J by 3 bases, 5 bases remained unmatched. This CDR3 is 14 amino acids long. The CDR3 sequence is CASSQGGENYEQYF. For the CDR3, the DNA is TGTGCCAGCAGCCAGGGGGGGGAGAACTACGAGCAGTACTTC.

This clone was counted a few times. J is TRBJ1-2 and V is TRBV6-5, with unresolved D. Germline V gene sequence: CDR1 MNHEY, CDR2 SVGAGI. Trimming pared 5 bases from V and 1 base from J, leaving 11 bases between. CDR3 length equals 14 residues. The CDR3 DNA sequence: TGTGCCAGCAGTGGGTGGGAGGGTAACTATGGCTACACCTTC. Protein sequence: CASSGWEGNYGYTF.

The chain recombines TRBV5-1 with TRBJ2-5, with D unclear. The V gene lost 1 base and the J gene lost 0 bases, with 4 bases spanning the gap. Germline assignment: CDR1 SGHRS and CDR2 YFSETQ. The CDR3 consists of 13 residues. The CDR3 here is CASSLNNQETQYF. The CDR3, as DNA: TGCGCCAGCAGCTTGAACAACCAAGAGACCCAGTACTTC.

The chain is built from TRBV28 and TRBJ2-1; 10 positions agree with TRBD2. This CDR3 has 15 amino acids. J lost 4 bases, V lost 4 bases, and 4 bases had no gene match. From germline, CDR1 is MDHEN and CDR2 SYDVKM. In DNA, the CDR3 is TGTGCCAGCAGTTACGGACTAGCGGTATACAATGAGCAGTTCTTC. Protein product: CASSYGLAVYNEQFF.

The chain employs TRBV27 and TRBJ1-5; maybe TRBD1 (5 bases). The ends were cut back, 5 bases at V and 3 bases at J, with 20 bases in the middle. In germline, CDR1 is MNHEY, CDR2 SMNVEV (reference sequence). The CDR3 runs to 17 residues. The chain's CDR3 is CASSPQGDRDFNQPQHF. The CDR3, as DNA: TGTGCCAGCAGTCCGCAAGGGGATAGGGACTTCAATCAGCCCCAGCATTTT.

This chain connects TRBV30 to TRBJ2-3; D gene unclear. CDR3 length: 14 amino acids. Germline CDR1 and CDR2: GTSNPN and SVGIG (reference sequence). The germline V and J ends were trimmed by 4 bases and 2 bases, with 13 bases remaining between them. DNA of the CDR3: TGTGCCTGGAAGACAACCTTAAACACAGATACGCAGTATTTT. This sequence encodes CAWKTTLNTDTQYF.

This chain uses TRBV5-6 with TRBJ2-7, with 9 bases lining up with TRBD2. The V gene's germline CDR1 is SGHDT and CDR2 YYEEEE. The CDR3 loop spans 16 amino acids. Trimming at V came to 4 bases and at J to 0 bases, leaving 8 bases not matched to a gene. CDR3 amino acids: CASSPTASGISYEQYF. The DNA of the CDR3 is TGTGCCAGCAGCCCCACCGCTAGCGGGATCTCCTACGAGCAGTACTTC.

The chain uses TRBV12-5 and TRBJ1-1; unclear D gene. CDR1 is LGHNT and CDR2 is FRNRAP in the germline V gene. V was shortened by 1 base and J by 8 bases, with 11 bases between the two germline ends. CDR3 size: 13 residues. In nucleotides, the CDR3 is TGTGCTAGTGGTTTGGGCGGGTGGTACGAAGCTTTCTTT. This sequence encodes CASGLGGWYEAFF.

The chain has TRBV10-3 and TRBJ1-5, with 11 bases identical to TRBD1. Unmatched junction bases numbered 6, after V lost 10 bases and J lost 7 bases. The CDR3 has 13 amino acids. In germline, CDR1 is ENHRY, CDR2 SYGVKD. CDR3 amino acids: CASAGQGDQPQHF. As DNA, the CDR3 is TGTGCCAGCGCGGGACAGGGGGACCAGCCCCAGCATTTT.

The V gene is TRBV6-5, the J gene TRBJ2-7, with 7 nucleotides matching TRBD2. CDR1 MNHEY and CDR2 SVGAGI come from the germline V gene. V shed 6 bases, J shed 5 bases, and the junction held 7 bases outside the gene matches. The CDR3 is 13 residues long. The CDR3 region has the DNA TGTGCCAGCAGCTGGACTAGTTTCCACGAGCAGTACTTC. This gives the protein CASSWTSFHEQYF.

The V and J genes are TRBV15 and TRBJ2-3; tentative D call: TRBD1 (6 bases). This CDR3 is 16 amino acids long. Trimming stripped 2 bases from V and 8 bases from J, with 20 bases between. Germline CDR1 is LNHNV and CDR2 is YYDKDF (reference sequence). The chain's CDR3 is CATSRPTGSGQSTQYF. In DNA, the CDR3 is TGTGCCACCAGCAGACCTACAGGGTCGGGCCAGAGTACGCAGTATTTT.